This TCR beta chain was sequenced in a study of Ad26.COV2.S vaccination and SARS-CoV-2 variants. This table comes from immunoSEQ multiplex PCR, and its TCRdb copy is limited to in-frame clones, with some not included. The table shows about half a million clones, with 70% to 90% occurring only once. This sample's treatment: roughly 20 received Ad26.COV2.S at low or high dose, single or two shots; 5 received placebo; per-sample allocation not given. Specimens were obtained on day 63 following the first vaccine or placebo injection. The sequence was obtained from a person between 18 and 65 years old who received the Ad26.COV2.S COVID-19 vaccine or a placebo. Material: peripheral blood, obtained in a trial of Ad26.COV2.S vaccine versus placebo.

Here the CDR3 DNA reads TGTGCCAGCAGGTTACAAGACACCGGGGAGCTGTTTTTT. Its protein product is CASRLQDTGELFF. This chain links TRBV7-9 with TRBJ2-2, with D unresolved. Germline V lookup: CDR1 SEHNR, CDR2 FQNEAQ (reference sequence). Trimming pared 6 bases from V and 3 bases from J, leaving 8 bases between. The CDR3 spans 13 residues.